One sample yielded the 16 T cell receptor beta chains listed below, sequenced in a study of blood T cell repertoires in COVID-19. Sequenced by immunoSEQ multiplex PCR; TCRdb stores in-frame clones only, minus some. The sample holds about 250,000 clones, 65% to 85% seen once. The material sequenced was peripheral blood. Source of these receptors: a man aged 35 to 55 with active or convalescent COVID-19.

The chain joins TRBV5-6 to TRBJ2-1; TRBD1 might be the D (5 bases). This CDR3 is 13 amino acids long. In germline, CDR1 is SGHDT, CDR2 YYEEEE. The V and J ends lost 4 bases and 4 bases respectively, with 9 bases between them. CDR3: CASSGRQYNEQFF. As DNA, the CDR3 is TGTGCCAGCAGCGGACGACAGTACAATGAGCAGTTCTTC. Together with reference TRBV5-6 and TRBJ2-1, the CDR3 gives the full variable domain: DAGVTQSPTHLIKTRGQQVTLRCSPKSGHDTVSWYQQALGQGPQFIFQYYEEEERQRGNFPDRFSGHQFPNYSSELNVNALLLGDSALYLCASSGRQYNEQFFGPGTRLTVL.

The chain has TRBV6-5 and TRBJ1-1, with D perhaps matching TRBD1 (6 bases). The germline V gene encodes CDR1 MNHEY and CDR2 SVGAGI. V shed 6 bases and J shed 5 bases, with 19 bases lying between them. The CDR3 loop spans 15 amino acids. In DNA form, the CDR3 reads TGTGCCAGCAGAAACAGACAGGCGCCTGGGACTGAAGCTTTCTTT. Its protein product is CASRNRQAPGTEAFF.

The chain employs TRBV6-5 and TRBJ2-1; D may be TRBD1 (6 bases). The CDR3 has 15 amino acids. CDR1 and CDR2 from the germline V gene are MNHEY and SVGAGI. V dropped 5 bases and J dropped 4 bases, with 15 bases sitting between them. CDR3 DNA sequence: TGTGCCAGCAGTCCGCTGACAGGTACTTACAATGAGCAGTTCTTC. The encoded protein is CASSPLTGTYNEQFF.

The V and J genes are TRBV19 and TRBJ1-5, with 7 bases aligning to TRBD1. The germline V gene encodes CDR1 LNHDA and CDR2 SQIVND (reference sequence). The ends lost 5 bases at V and 7 bases at J; junction bases unmatched: 14. This CDR3 region has 16 residues. CDR3 protein: CASSPQPQGRGQPQHF. CDR3 nucleotide sequence: TGTGCCAGTAGTCCCCAGCCACAGGGGCGGGGACAGCCCCAGCATTTT.

The genes are TRBV6-4 and TRBJ1-1, with D maybe TRBD1 (5 bases). CDR1 and CDR2 (germline): MRHNA, SNTAGT. The CDR3 is 13 amino acids. The V end lost 2 bases, the J end lost 1 base, and 5 bases lay between the germline ends. In DNA, the CDR3 is TGTGCCAGCAGTGACGGGGCGAACACTGAAGCTTTCTTT. Protein sequence: CASSDGANTEAFF.

The CDR3 here is CASSPREVKPYGYTF. The CDR3 DNA follows: TGTGCCAGCAGCCCCCGGGAGGTTAAACCCTATGGCTACACCTTC. The chain has TRBV5-8 and TRBJ1-2, with D uncertain. V dropped 4 bases and J dropped 4 bases, with 17 bases sitting between them. Per germline, CDR1 SGHTS and CDR2 YDEGEE. This CDR3 is built from 15 residues.

This chain links TRBV27 with TRBJ1-1; 7 bases match TRBD1. CDR1 is MNHEY, CDR2 SMNVEV, per germline (reference sequence). The CDR3 runs to 16 residues. J lost 1 base, V lost 5 bases, and 10 bases had no gene match. The CDR3 protein is CASSPFGAGGNTEAFF. CDR3 sequence (DNA): TGTGCCAGCAGTCCGTTTGGGGCAGGGGGGAACACTGAAGCTTTCTTT.

This clone turned up a few times. V and J are TRBV25-1 and TRBJ1-5; 10 nucleotides align to TRBD1. J lost 5 bases, V lost 5 bases, and 3 bases had no gene match. CDR3 length equals 14 residues. Germline-derived CDR1 and CDR2 are MGHDK and SYGVNS. The CDR3 nucleotides are TGTGCCAGCAGTAAGACAGGGGGCGATCAGCCCCAGCATTTT. The encoded protein is CASSKTGGDQPQHF.

V is TRBV27 and J is TRBJ2-7, with a tentative D call TRBD2 (7 bases). The CDR3 totals 16 residues. Trimming stripped 0 bases from V and 0 bases from J, with 12 bases between. Germline assignment: CDR1 MNHEY and CDR2 SMNVEV (reference sequence). In DNA form, the CDR3 reads TGTGCCAGCAGTTTATCACGGGGGGCACGCTCCTACGAGCAGTACTTC. This codes for CASSLSRGARSYEQYF.

This clone was observed a few times. V and J are TRBV7-9 and TRBJ2-3; 9 bases match TRBD2. The CDR3 has 18 amino acids. Per the germline V gene, CDR1 is SEHNR and CDR2 is FQNEAQ (reference sequence). V was pared by 5 bases and J by 7 bases, with 19 bases of the junction left unmatched. The CDR3 sequence: CASSLRGDLAGDKHTQYF. The CDR3 DNA reads TGTGCCAGCAGCCTCCGGGGGGATTTAGCGGGAGACAAACATACGCAGTATTTT.

The CDR3 nucleotides read TGTGCCAGCAGCCCTAATAGCGGGGGGTCGCAAGAGACCCAGTACTTC. Encoded protein: CASSPNSGGSQETQYF. The chain employs TRBV7-9 and TRBJ2-5, with 10 bases identical to TRBD2. CDR1 and CDR2 from the germline V gene are SEHNR and FQNEAQ (reference sequence). There are 16 residues in the CDR3. With V trimmed by 5 bases and J by 2 bases, 8 bases remained unmatched.

The J gene is TRBJ2-1, the V gene TRBV18; no clear D. Trimming removed 4 bases at V and 5 bases at J, with 6 bases between. CDR3 length: 12 amino acids. Germline V lookup: CDR1 KGHSH, CDR2 LQKENI. Here the CDR3 DNA reads TGTGCCAGCTCACGAGAAAACAATGAGCAGTTCTTC. Encoded protein: CASSRENNEQFF.

The J gene is TRBJ1-2, the V gene TRBV5-6; TRBD1 matches 7 bases. CDR3 length: 13 amino acids. V shed 5 bases and J 4 bases; nucleotides not matched to a gene: 5. Germline values: CDR1 SGHDT, CDR2 YYEEEE. CDR3 in amino acids: CASSDRVAYGYTF. The CDR3 DNA follows: TGTGCCAGCAGTGACAGGGTGGCCTATGGCTACACCTTC.

The chain couples TRBV27 to TRBJ2-2, with D possibly being TRBD1 (6 bases). The germline V gene encodes CDR1 MNHEY and CDR2 SMNVEV (reference sequence). The V and J ends lost 6 bases and 1 base respectively, with 15 bases between them. The CDR3 totals 16 residues. This CDR3 is CASSASGTLNTGELFF. CDR3 bases: TGTGCCAGCAGCGCCTCCGGGACACTGAACACCGGGGAGCTGTTTTTT.

Only a few counts were recorded for this clone. The junction departs from the called germline gene at one end, perhaps through a read error. The CDR3: CAWSASAGAPQGF. CDR3 nucleotide sequence: TGTGCCTGGAGTGCCTCGGCAGGTGCGCCTCAGGGCTTT. The chain is built from TRBV30 and TRBJ1-1; D perhaps matches TRBD1 (5 bases). There are 13 residues in the CDR3. CDR1 GTSNPN and CDR2 SVGIG come from the germline V gene (reference sequence).

V usage is TRBV25-1 and J usage is TRBJ1-1, with TRBD1 as a possible D gene (6 bases). Germline V gives CDR1 MGHDK, CDR2 SYGVNS. CDR3 length: 14 residues. Trimming removed 6 bases at V and 6 bases at J, with 17 bases between. The CDR3 here is CASRPNRDTSEAFF. The DNA for the CDR3 is TGTGCCAGCAGACCGAATCGGGACACCTCTGAAGCTTTCTTT.